This T cell receptor beta chain derives from a study of blood T cell repertoires in COVID-19. Background on the study: Whether acute or convalescent, the COVID-19 samples came from the United States, Italy and Spain. T cells, B-cell-depleted T cells, or PBMCs provided the cDNA or gDNA that served as material.

Original data processing: Scientists estimated how many nucleated cells there were by amplifying reference gene primers. Using immunoSEQ multiplex PCR, the repertoire was profiled, and TCRdb retains in-frame clones only, with some absent. That table is the source of V, J and clone size, and D and trimming were worked out from the DNA. The table records 200,000 to 300,000 clones, 83% of them present only once. In its sample, this clone was seen once. The germline gives CDR1 LNHDA, CDR2 SQIVND (reference sequence). The CDR3 length is 15 residues. V dropped 3 bases and J dropped 6; count of bases not matched to a gene: 5.

Sequenced sample: peripheral blood. This TCR derives from a human donor in a cohort sampled during active COVID-19. The rearrangement joins TRBV19 to TRBJ2-1, with 10 bases identical to TRBD2. CDR3 sequence: CASSMGASGSNEQFF. The CDR3 DNA sequence: TGTGCCAGTAGTATGGGGGCTAGCGGGAGCAATGAGCAGTTCTTC. The full variable domain, in which reference TRBV19 and TRBJ2-1 provide the parts outside the CDR3, is DGGITQSPKYLFRKEGQNVTLSCEQNLNHDAMYWYRQDPGQGLRLIYYSQIVNDFQKGDIAEGYSVSREKKESFPLTVTSAQKNPTAFYLCASSMGASGSNEQFFGPGTRLTVL.